This paragraph covers one T cell receptor beta chain sequence. These data originate in a study of blood T cell repertoires in COVID-19. Under the authors' procedure: Amplification from reference gene primers served as the basis for estimated nucleated cell counts. Sequenced by immunoSEQ multiplex PCR; TCRdb stores in-frame clones only, minus some. V and J calls and clone size come straight from that table; D and trimming were deduced from the DNA. The sample records 65,000 to 85,000 clones, about 90% being singletons. The sample comprised peripheral blood. This receptor was taken from a human donor in a cohort sampled during active COVID-19.

The CDR3 bases are TGTGCCAGCAGCGCCTCTTACAGGGGTGTCGGCTACACCTTC. It specifies CASSASYRGVGYTF. The chain recombines TRBV5-5 with TRBJ1-2; 7 positions match TRBD1. Germline V CDR1 and CDR2: SGHKS, YYEKEE (reference sequence). V lost 4 bases and J lost 8; bases outside the gene matches: 11. This CDR3 spans 14 amino acids.